Detailed here is one TCR beta chain. The germline V gene has CDR1 PRHDT and CDR2 FYEKMQ (reference sequence). The J segment lost 4 bases and the V segment lost 5 bases, leaving 8 bases of the junction unmatched. This CDR3 has 15 amino acids. These data are taken from a study of cytomegalovirus exposure and HLA in healthy donors. Amplification used 60 Vbeta primers and 13 Jbeta primers. Using immunoSEQ multiplex PCR, the repertoire was profiled, and TCRdb retains in-frame clones only, with some absent. The table includes some 110,000 clones, approximately 76% detected once. The chain carries TRBV13 and TRBJ2-7, with 10 bases identical to TRBD2. Material: PBMCs. This sequence was found in a man over 45 in good health and CMV-seropositive. The CDR3 loop is CASSQASGGSYEQYF. Here the CDR3 DNA reads TGTGCCAGCAGCCAAGCTAGCGGGGGATCTTACGAGCAGTACTTC. Combining the CDR3 with reference TRBV13 and TRBJ2-7 gives the whole variable domain AAGVIQSPRHLIKEKRETATLKCYPIPRHDTVYWYQQGPGQDPQFLISFYEKMQSDKGSIPDRFSAQQFSDYHSELNMSSLELGDSALYFCASSQASGGSYEQYFGPGTRLTVT.